The 9 T cell receptor beta chains presented below share a single source sample, sequenced in a study of blood T cell repertoires in COVID-19 (dated by TCRdb to 2020 to 2021). The library was built by means of the immunoSEQ multiplex PCR assay. Sourced from immuneACCESS, this table was stored by TCRdb with only in-frame sequences that have V and J called. A share of the clones is absent; for the studies checked, an unresolved V gene accounts for under half, and the remainder has no known explanation. The table for this sample lists 200,000 to 300,000 clones; approximately 85% of them were counted only once. 9.1% of the sample is held by the ten biggest clonotypes. Sequencing was carried out using PBMCs or T cells enriched from blood (not recorded which). These receptor sequences come from a woman aged 50 to 60 with acute COVID-19.

The chain has TRBV9 and TRBJ2-1, with 11 bases identical to TRBD2. Germline V gives CDR1 SGDLS, CDR2 YYNGEE. J gave up 0 bases and V 1 base, and 6 bases lay outside the gene matches. The CDR3 loop spans 18 amino acids. CDR3 region: CASSVLAGGSRSYNEQFF. CDR3 nucleotides: TGTGCCAGCAGCGTACTAGCGGGGGGTTCTCGCTCCTACAATGAGCAGTTCTTC.

In this sample, this clone turned up once. The V gene is TRBV5-4, the J gene TRBJ2-5; 7 bases are a match to TRBD1. The germline gives CDR1 SGHNT, CDR2 YYREEE (reference sequence). This CDR3 comprises 15 residues. V was clipped by 2 bases and J by 0 bases; unmatched bases: 4. The CDR3 sequence: CASSLRGRDQETQYF. The CDR3 DNA reads TGTGCCAGCAGCTTAAGGGGGCGTGACCAAGAGACCCAGTACTTC.

The chain combines TRBV11-2 with TRBJ1-1; D not certain. Germline lookup yields CDR1 SGHAT and CDR2 FQNNGV. CDR3 length: 15 amino acids. Trimming cost V 1 base and J 3 bases, with 12 bases left between them. CDR3 nucleotide sequence: TGTGCCAGCAGCTTAGGAGGGTTTGGGCACACTGAAGCTTTCTTT. Protein sequence: CASSLGGFGHTEAFF.

The V gene is TRBV4-3, the J gene TRBJ1-6, with 8 bases matching TRBD1. With V trimmed by 4 bases and J by 7 bases, 9 bases remained unmatched. From germline, CDR1 is LGHNA and CDR2 YSLEER. There are 16 residues in the CDR3. The CDR3 loop is CASSRDRGVRNSPLHF. The CDR3 DNA is TGCGCCAGCAGCCGAGACAGGGGTGTAAGGAATTCACCCCTCCACTTT.

The rearrangement links TRBV5-4 to TRBJ2-7; TRBD2 is a possible D gene (6 bases). Trimming shortened V by 0 bases and J by 2 bases, and 9 bases separated the two germline ends. From germline, CDR1 is SGHNT and CDR2 YYREEE (reference sequence). The CDR3 runs 14 residues. CDR3 amino acids: CASSLVGGTYEQYF. CDR3 nucleotides: TGTGCCAGCAGCTTGGTGGGGGGTACCTACGAGCAGTACTTC. Complete variable domain (other parts from reference TRBV5-4 and TRBJ2-7): ETGVTQSPTHLIKTRGQQVTLRCSSQSGHNTVSWYQQALGQGPQFIFQYYREEENGRGNFPPRFSGLQFPNYSSELNVNALELDDSALYLCASSLVGGTYEQYFGPGTRLTVT.

CDR3 amino acids: CASSYSAGVGTEAFF. For the CDR3, the DNA is TGTGCCAGCAGTTACTCGGCAGGGGTGGGGACTGAAGCTTTCTTT. The chain couples TRBV6-5 to TRBJ1-1; tentatively, D is TRBD1 (6 bases). This CDR3 comprises 15 residues. V gave up 0 bases and J gave up 5 bases, with 13 bases separating them. Germline V gene data show CDR1 as MNHEY and CDR2 as SVGAGI.

This clone was seen at least ten times. This rearrangement joins TRBV15 to TRBJ1-2, with 8 nucleotides matching TRBD1. The CDR3 runs 14 residues. Trimming at V came to 6 bases and at J to 2 bases, leaving 5 bases not matched to a gene. Germline-derived CDR1 and CDR2 are LNHNV and YYDKDF (reference sequence). The CDR3 bases are TGTGCCACCAGATCTGACAGGGGCAACTATGGCTACACCTTC. As protein: CATRSDRGNYGYTF.

The rearrangement joins TRBV7-9 to TRBJ1-1, with D tentatively TRBD1 (5 bases). V was trimmed by 5 bases and J by 4 bases, leaving 14 bases between them. The CDR3 runs to 14 residues. Germline CDR1 SEHNR, CDR2 FQNEAQ (reference sequence). The CDR3 region has the DNA TGTGCCAGCAGCCCACGCCAGGGTATCACTGAAGCTTTCTTT. Encoded protein: CASSPRQGITEAFF.

This chain connects TRBV29-1 to TRBJ1-3; 9 positions match TRBD1. The CDR3 has 16 amino acids. J lost 2 bases, V lost 0 bases, and 5 bases had no gene match. CDR1 is SQVTM, CDR2 ANQGSEA, per germline. The CDR3 sequence: CSVEDLGTGTGNTIYF. The CDR3 bases are TGCAGCGTTGAAGACTTAGGGACAGGGACTGGAAACACCATATATTTT.